One and the same sample provided the 14 T cell receptor beta chains below, sequenced in a study of lymphopenia after photon versus proton radiotherapy. Some clones are missing from TCRdb's copy, which holds only in-frame ones; the method was immunoSEQ multiplex PCR. The sample records some 76,000 clones, around 92% being singletons. The starting material was peripheral blood, obtained from a patient treated with photon-based radiotherapy. These TCRs come from a woman aged 40 to 50 with cholangiocarcinoma.

The J gene is TRBJ2-7, the V gene TRBV27, with a tentative D call TRBD1 (6 bases). CDR1 and CDR2 from the germline V gene are MNHEY and SMNVEV (reference sequence). This CDR3 contains 15 residues. Between the trimmed V and J ends, which lost 4 bases and 3 bases, there was a span of 16 bases. CDR3 amino acids: CASSSHRTEVYEQYF. CDR3 coding DNA: TGTGCCAGCAGTTCCCATCGGACAGAGGTCTACGAGCAGTACTTC.

This clone was found once. The chain employs TRBV7-9 and TRBJ1-2; D is undetermined. Germline V gene lookup returns CDR1 SEHNR and CDR2 FQNEAQ (reference sequence). V lost 5 bases and J lost 6, with 7 bases in between. This CDR3 is built from 11 residues. CDR3 in amino acids: CASSPPNGYTF. CDR3 DNA sequence: TGTGCCAGCAGCCCGCCTAATGGCTACACCTTC.

This clone was picked up one time. Other DNA variants within this sample encode the same CDR3. CDR3 loop: CASSVAPGNTEAFF. The DNA of the CDR3 is TGTGCCAGCAGCGTAGCTCCCGGAAACACTGAAGCTTTCTTT. This rearrangement joins TRBV9 to TRBJ1-1, with D unclear. In germline, CDR1 is SGDLS, CDR2 YYNGEE. The CDR3 has 14 amino acids. The V gene lost 0 bases and the J gene lost 2 bases, with 8 bases spanning the gap.

The J gene is TRBJ2-5, the V gene TRBV15; possible D gene TRBD2, 5 bases. Deletions cut 3 bases from V and 5 bases from J, with 19 bases between. This CDR3 is built from 16 residues. CDR1 is LNHNV and CDR2 is YYDKDF in the germline V gene (reference sequence). The CDR3 DNA follows: TGTGCCACCAGCAGCGCCGGAGGCTGGGTCGACGAGACCCAGTACTTC. Protein sequence: CATSSAGGWVDETQYF.

This clone was picked up one time. The chain uses TRBV5-1 and TRBJ2-2, with D perhaps being TRBD1 or TRBD2 (5 bases each). The germline gives CDR1 SGHRS, CDR2 YFSETQ. CDR3 length equals 18 residues. Trimming left V 0 bases short and J 2 bases short, with 17 bases between. CDR3 coding DNA: TGCGCCAGCAGCTTGGGGGACGCAGTTTCCCTAAACACCGGGGAGCTGTTTTTT. Translated, it gives CASSLGDAVSLNTGELFF.

This chain connects TRBV28 to TRBJ2-7; D not resolved. This CDR3 comprises 14 residues. Germline V gene lookup returns CDR1 MDHEN and CDR2 SYDVKM. V was clipped by 5 bases and J by 1 base, with 12 bases between them. The CDR3 bases are TGTGCCAGCAGTAATACGGTGGTTTCCTACGAGCAGTACTTC. Translation gives CASSNTVVSYEQYF.

The gene calls are TRBV6-5 and TRBJ2-7, with 9 bases fitting TRBD2. From germline, CDR1 is MNHEY and CDR2 SVGAGI. This CDR3 comprises 15 residues. The trim removed 6 bases at V and 7 bases at J, leaving 13 bases unmatched. For the CDR3, the DNA is TGTGCCAGCAGCCCTTTGGCGGGGGGGCCGGGTGAGCAGTACTTC. This gives the protein CASSPLAGGPGEQYF.

The chain employs TRBV6-6 and TRBJ1-2, with D hard to call. Germline V gives CDR1 MNHNY, CDR2 SVGAGI (reference sequence). The CDR3 loop spans 14 amino acids. V was cut by 0 bases and J by 4 bases, with 9 bases left in between. In DNA form, the CDR3 reads TGTGCCAGCAGTTACTCGGAGGGCGGCTATGGCTACACCTTC. Amino acid sequence: CASSYSEGGYGYTF.

The rearrangement links TRBV4-3 to TRBJ2-2; 11 bases match TRBD2. This CDR3 is built from 17 residues. Germline CDR1 and CDR2: LGHNA and YSLEER. V lost 2 bases and J lost 5; bases outside the gene matches: 7. DNA for the CDR3: TGCGCCAGCAGCCAACGAACCGGGACTAGCGGAACCGGGGAGCTGTTTTTT. Its protein is CASSQRTGTSGTGELFF.

The rearrangement links TRBV19 to TRBJ1-1; TRBD1 aligns across 7 bases. CDR3 length: 13 residues. The junction had 2 bases not matched to a gene; V was cut back by 1 base and J by 6 bases. CDR1 and CDR2 (germline): LNHDA, SQIVND (reference sequence). CDR3 sequence reads: CASSIGQGPEAFF. The CDR3 coding sequence is TGTGCCAGTAGTATAGGACAGGGTCCTGAAGCTTTCTTT. Supplemented by reference TRBV19 and TRBJ1-1, the full variable domain reads DGGITQSPKYLFRKEGQNVTLSCEQNLNHDAMYWYRQDPGQGLRLIYYSQIVNDFQKGDIAEGYSVSREKKESFPLTVTSAQKNPTAFYLCASSIGQGPEAFFGQGTRLTVV.

V is TRBV7-6 and J is TRBJ2-7; 8 bases fit TRBD2. Losses at the gene ends were 5 bases for V and 0 bases for J; bases not matched to a gene: 3. The CDR3 runs to 14 residues. Germline V lookup: CDR1 SGHVS, CDR2 FNYEAQ. The CDR3 bases are TGTGCCAGCAGCCGGGCGGGGGGCTCCTACGAGCAGTACTTC. This encodes CASSRAGGSYEQYF.

This clone was seen just once. The V gene is TRBV2, the J gene TRBJ1-4; D perhaps matches TRBD1 (6 bases). CDR1 is SNHLY and CDR2 is FYNNEI in the germline V gene. The CDR3 extends over 14 amino acids. The germline V and J ends were trimmed by 6 bases and 3 bases, with 11 bases remaining between them. The DNA for the CDR3 is TGTGCCAGCAGCGGGGGGCGAGCTAATGAAAAACTGTTTTTT. It translates to CASSGGRANEKLFF. The variable domain in full, completed from reference TRBV2 and TRBJ1-4, reads EPEVTQTPSHQVTQMGQEVILRCVPISNHLYFYWYRQILGQKVEFLVSFYNNEISEKSEIFDDQFSVERPDGSNFTLKIRSTKLEDSAMYFCASSGGRANEKLFFGSGTQLSVL.

This sequence joins TRBV27 and TRBJ1-1, with D hard to call. The germline V gene has CDR1 MNHEY and CDR2 SMNVEV (reference sequence). There are 15 residues in the CDR3. Trimming took 6 bases from V and 0 from J, leaving 14 bases between them. The CDR3 DNA reads as TGTGCCAGCAGCCGGGAGGTCCAACTGAACACTGAAGCTTTCTTT. This codes for CASSREVQLNTEAFF.

The chain has TRBV2 and TRBJ1-2, with D unclear. CDR1 SNHLY and CDR2 FYNNEI come from the germline V gene. The V end was cut by 6 bases, the J end by 8 bases, with 10 bases between. The CDR3 has 11 residues. The CDR3: CASRSDNGYTF. In DNA, the CDR3 is TGTGCCAGCAGAAGCGACAACGGCTACACCTTC.